A selection of T cell receptor beta chains follows, all from one sample in a study of persistence of HIV-infected CD4 T cells. No antigen is known for these receptors. Clones were read by immunoSEQ multiplex PCR, and TCRdb kept only the in-frame ones, dropping some. The repertoire holds some 40,000 clones, with under 90% as singletons. The sample was cultured CD4+ T cells from PBMCs, taken from a patient who received antiretroviral therapy. These TCRs come from an adult with HIV. The donor label of this sample is uncertain. Each CDR3 is given with its conserved first and last residue. The D gene is left open where the match is weak. Clone sizes are given selectively: once, few, many, or a class where the clone is expanded.

v_call: TRBV7-9
d_call: .
j_call: TRBJ2-1
clone_size: .
cdr3_nt: TGTGCCAGCAGCGGGGATGGCAATGAGCAGTTCTTC
cdr3_aa: CASSGDGNEQFF

v_call: TRBV4-1
d_call: TRBD2
j_call: TRBJ2-1
clone_size: few
cdr3_nt: TGCGCCAGCAGCCCAAATAGACTAGCGGGGGGATACAATGAGCAGTTCTTC
cdr3_aa: CASSPNRLAGGYNEQFF

v_call: TRBV7-2
d_call: .
j_call: TRBJ2-4
clone_size: .
cdr3_nt: TGTGCCAGTCGACGGGACGGGAACAGCGGAAACAAAAACATTCAGTACTTC
cdr3_aa: CASRRDGNSGNKNIQYF

v_call: TRBV25-1
d_call: TRBD2
j_call: TRBJ2-7
clone_size: .
cdr3_nt: TGTGCCAGCAGTGGGCTAGCGGGGGCCCTCGGGGTCTACGAGCAGTACTTC
cdr3_aa: CASSGLAGALGVYEQYF

v_call: TRBV5-4
d_call: .
j_call: TRBJ2-2
clone_size: .
cdr3_nt: TGTGCCAGCAGCTTGTACGGGGGAGTGAACACCGGGGAGCTGTTTTTT
cdr3_aa: CASSLYGGVNTGELFF

v_call: TRBV29-1
d_call: .
j_call: TRBJ1-1
clone_size: .
cdr3_nt: TGCAGCGTTGGAGTGGGGGGTGCGAACACTGAAGCTTTCTTT
cdr3_aa: CSVGVGGANTEAFF

v_call: TRBV24-1
d_call: TRBD1
j_call: TRBJ1-2
clone_size: .
cdr3_nt: TGTGCCACCAGTGACCCTCTACTGACAGGGGCTCGTGGCTACACCTTC
cdr3_aa: CATSDPLLTGARGYTF

v_call: TRBV5-4
d_call: TRBD2
j_call: TRBJ2-7
clone_size: .
cdr3_nt: TGTGCCAGCAGCTTGGGCTCTTCCGGGGGGACCTACGAGCAGTACTTC
cdr3_aa: CASSLGSSGGTYEQYF

v_call: TRBV18
d_call: .
j_call: TRBJ1-1
clone_size: .
cdr3_nt: TGTGCCAGCTCACCCAGCCGGGACACTGAAGCTTTCTTT
cdr3_aa: CASSPSRDTEAFF

v_call: TRBV3-1/TRBV3-2
d_call: TRBD2
j_call: TRBJ2-1
clone_size: .
cdr3_nt: TGTGCCAGCAGCCCGCTAGCGGGGGGGCCACGCAATGAGCAGTTCTTC
cdr3_aa: CASSPLAGGPRNEQFF

v_call: TRBV18
d_call: .
j_call: TRBJ2-3
clone_size: .
cdr3_nt: TGTGCCAGCTCACCTCTATTGACAGATACGCAGTATTTT
cdr3_aa: CASSPLLTDTQYF

v_call: TRBV12-5
d_call: .
j_call: TRBJ2-3
clone_size: .
cdr3_nt: TGTGCTAGTGCCCCGGACACTAATGGAGATACGCAGTATTTT
cdr3_aa: CASAPDTNGDTQYF

v_call: TRBV24-1
d_call: TRBD1
j_call: TRBJ1-1
clone_size: .
cdr3_nt: TGTGCCACCAGTGAAAGGACAGGGGGCAAAACTGAAGCTTTCTTT
cdr3_aa: CATSERTGGKTEAFF

v_call: TRBV19
d_call: .
j_call: TRBJ1-6
clone_size: .
cdr3_nt: TGTGCCAGTAGTATCAGGGGTAATAATTCACCCCTCCACTTT
cdr3_aa: CASSIRGNNSPLHF

v_call: TRBV3-1/TRBV3-2
d_call: .
j_call: TRBJ2-5
clone_size: .
cdr3_nt: TGTGCCAGCAGCCAAGATCGGGGGTCTATGGGGCAAGAGACCCAGTACTTC
cdr3_aa: CASSQDRGSMGQETQYF

v_call: TRBV24-1
d_call: TRBD2
j_call: TRBJ2-3
clone_size: .
cdr3_nt: TGTGCCACCAAAAGCGGGGTTGTCACAGATACGCAGTATTTT
cdr3_aa: CATKSGVVTDTQYF

v_call: TRBV3-1/TRBV3-2
d_call: TRBD2
j_call: TRBJ2-3
clone_size: .
cdr3_nt: TGTGCCAGCAGTAGACTAGCGGGGACAGATACGCAGTATTTT
cdr3_aa: CASSRLAGTDTQYF

v_call: TRBV5-1
d_call: TRBD1
j_call: TRBJ2-1
clone_size: .
cdr3_nt: TGCGCCAGCAGCTTTGGGCAGACAGGGCGCGAGCAGTTCTTC
cdr3_aa: CASSFGQTGREQFF

v_call: TRBV19
d_call: TRBD2
j_call: TRBJ2-3
clone_size: .
cdr3_nt: TGTGCCAGTAGTATAATCCCGGGGGGGCAGTCAGATACGCAGTATTTT
cdr3_aa: CASSIIPGGQSDTQYF

v_call: TRBV19
d_call: TRBD2
j_call: TRBJ2-3
clone_size: .
cdr3_nt: TGTGCCAGTAGTCTAGCGGGGGGTCCCACAGATACGCAGTATTTT
cdr3_aa: CASSLAGGPTDTQYF

v_call: TRBV11-1
d_call: TRBD2
j_call: TRBJ2-5
clone_size: .
cdr3_nt: TGTGCCAGCAGCTTGACTAGCGGTGAGCAAGAGACCCAGTACTTC
cdr3_aa: CASSLTSGEQETQYF

v_call: TRBV28
d_call: TRBD1
j_call: TRBJ2-7
clone_size: .
cdr3_nt: TGTGCCAGCAGTCCCCCCGGGACAGGGTCCTACGAGCAGTACTTC
cdr3_aa: CASSPPGTGSYEQYF

v_call: TRBV12-3/TRBV12-4
d_call: .
j_call: TRBJ1-2
clone_size: .
cdr3_nt: TGTGCCAGCACCTTAGTGAGGGATAATCCCTACACCTTC
cdr3_aa: CASTLVRDNPYTF

v_call: TRBV5-1
d_call: .
j_call: TRBJ1-2
clone_size: .
cdr3_nt: TGCGCCAGCAGCTTGCCTGATGTCGGCTATGGCTACACCTTC
cdr3_aa: CASSLPDVGYGYTF

v_call: TRBV7-2
d_call: .
j_call: TRBJ2-1
clone_size: .
cdr3_nt: TGTGCCAGCGACTTGGGGGGTCGAGTCAGATCCTACAATGAGCAGTTCTTC
cdr3_aa: CASDLGGRVRSYNEQFF

v_call: TRBV7-6
d_call: .
j_call: TRBJ1-5
clone_size: .
cdr3_nt: TGTGCCAGCAGCTTAGGCAACGGGGGCGTCAATCAGCCCCAGCATTTT
cdr3_aa: CASSLGNGGVNQPQHF

v_call: TRBV28
d_call: .
j_call: TRBJ2-2
clone_size: .
cdr3_nt: TGTGCCAGCAGTTTTTCGGGGGTTGACACCGGGGAGCTGTTTTTT
cdr3_aa: CASSFSGVDTGELFF

v_call: TRBV18
d_call: TRBD2
j_call: TRBJ2-7
clone_size: .
cdr3_nt: TGTGCCAGCTCACCGGGGTTGCGGGAGAGGGAGCAGTACTTC
cdr3_aa: CASSPGLREREQYF

v_call: TRBV7-2
d_call: TRBD2
j_call: TRBJ2-5
clone_size: .
cdr3_nt: TGTGCCAGCAGCGCTACTCATAGCGGGGGGGCGGAGACCCAGTACTTC
cdr3_aa: CASSATHSGGAETQYF

v_call: TRBV19
d_call: .
j_call: TRBJ1-1
clone_size: .
cdr3_nt: TGTGCCAGTAGTATGCCCGGGCTAATGAACACTGAAGCTTTCTTT
cdr3_aa: CASSMPGLMNTEAFF

v_call: TRBV3-1/TRBV3-2
d_call: .
j_call: TRBJ1-4
clone_size: once
cdr3_nt: TGTGCCAGCAGCCAAGGTACAGGGCCTAATGAAAAACTGTTTTTT
cdr3_aa: CASSQGTGPNEKLFF

v_call: TRBV29-1
d_call: .
j_call: TRBJ2-3
clone_size: .
cdr3_nt: TGCAGCGCCGTTGACCCCCTAACGGGAGATACGCAGTATTTT
cdr3_aa: CSAVDPLTGDTQYF

v_call: TRBV5-1
d_call: TRBD1
j_call: TRBJ2-2
clone_size: .
cdr3_nt: TGCGCCAGCAGCTCCGGACAGGGGGTCACCGGGGAGCTGTTTTTT
cdr3_aa: CASSSGQGVTGELFF

v_call: TRBV28
d_call: .
j_call: TRBJ1-1
clone_size: .
cdr3_nt: TGTGCCAGCCTTGCCTTAGGTCTGAACACTGAAGCTTTCTTT
cdr3_aa: CASLALGLNTEAFF

v_call: TRBV5-1
d_call: .
j_call: TRBJ2-7
clone_size: .
cdr3_nt: TGCGCCAGCAGCTCCAGGACCCCCGACCGGGAGCAGTACTTC
cdr3_aa: CASSSRTPDREQYF

v_call: TRBV6-1
d_call: .
j_call: TRBJ2-2
clone_size: .
cdr3_nt: TGTGCCAGCAGTGAACGTCCAGGGCCCACCGGGGAGCTGTTTTTT
cdr3_aa: CASSERPGPTGELFF

v_call: TRBV27
d_call: TRBD1
j_call: TRBJ1-4
clone_size: .
cdr3_nt: TGTGCCAGCAGGCCACAGGGGGCACCCAATGAAAAACTGTTTTTT
cdr3_aa: CASRPQGAPNEKLFF

v_call: TRBV2
d_call: TRBD1
j_call: TRBJ1-6
clone_size: few
cdr3_nt: TGTGCCAGCATGAAATTTACCGGGACAGGGGAAGGTTCACCCCTCCACTTT
cdr3_aa: CASMKFTGTGEGSPLHF

v_call: TRBV5-1
d_call: .
j_call: TRBJ1-5
clone_size: .
cdr3_nt: TGCGCCAGCAGCTTGGGTCTCAATCAGCCCCAGCATTTT
cdr3_aa: CASSLGLNQPQHF

v_call: TRBV10-1
d_call: .
j_call: TRBJ2-1
clone_size: .
cdr3_nt: TGCGCCAGCAGTGAAGGAAACGACCGAAATGAGCAGTTCTTC
cdr3_aa: CASSEGNDRNEQFF

v_call: TRBV7-3
d_call: .
j_call: TRBJ2-7
clone_size: .
cdr3_nt: TGTGCCAGCAGCTTAGAGGGAGGCTACGAGCAGTACTTC
cdr3_aa: CASSLEGGYEQYF

v_call: TRBV2
d_call: TRBD1
j_call: TRBJ1-5
clone_size: .
cdr3_nt: TGTGCCAGCAGTGGGACAGGACAGGGCAATCAGCCCCAGCATTTT
cdr3_aa: CASSGTGQGNQPQHF

v_call: TRBV7-6
d_call: .
j_call: TRBJ2-4
clone_size: .
cdr3_nt: TGTGCCAGCAGCCAGTCTGACGGTAAAAACATTCAGTACTTC
cdr3_aa: CASSQSDGKNIQYF

v_call: TRBV5-1
d_call: TRBD1
j_call: TRBJ2-5
clone_size: once
cdr3_nt: TGCGCCAGCAGCTCACAGGGGGCCCAAGAGACCCAGTACTTC
cdr3_aa: CASSSQGAQETQYF

v_call: TRBV27
d_call: TRBD2
j_call: TRBJ2-1
clone_size: .
cdr3_nt: TGTGCCAGCAGTCTAGCGGGGGGGCGCCACAATGAGCAGTTCTTC
cdr3_aa: CASSLAGGRHNEQFF

v_call: TRBV6-5
d_call: .
j_call: TRBJ2-7
clone_size: .
cdr3_nt: TGTGCCAGCGGAGACAGGAGCTCCTACGAGCAGTACTTC
cdr3_aa: CASGDRSSYEQYF

v_call: TRBV5-5
d_call: .
j_call: TRBJ2-3
clone_size: few
cdr3_nt: TGTGCCAGCAGCAGAGGGCGAGGCACAGATACGCAGTATTTT
cdr3_aa: CASSRGRGTDTQYF

v_call: TRBV27
d_call: .
j_call: TRBJ1-2
clone_size: .
cdr3_nt: TGTGCCAGCAGTTTATCCCTCCATATGACAGGAGGGATGGGTGGCTACACCTTC
cdr3_aa: CASSLSLHMTGGMGGYTF

v_call: TRBV7-2
d_call: .
j_call: TRBJ1-2
clone_size: .
cdr3_nt: TGTGCCAGCAGCTTATCGGACAGTTACGGCTACACCTTC
cdr3_aa: CASSLSDSYGYTF

v_call: TRBV6-5
d_call: TRBD2
j_call: TRBJ2-1
clone_size: once
cdr3_nt: TGTGCCAGCAAACCCGGGACTAGCGCACACAATGAGCAGTTCTTC
cdr3_aa: CASKPGTSAHNEQFF

v_call: TRBV5-1
d_call: TRBD1
j_call: TRBJ1-2
clone_size: medium-sized
cdr3_nt: TGCGCCAGCAGCGACTCATCGACAGGGGGCGGCGGCTACACCTTC
cdr3_aa: CASSDSSTGGGGYTF

v_call: TRBV28
d_call: TRBD2
j_call: TRBJ2-1
clone_size: .
cdr3_nt: TGTGCCAGCAGTTCTTGGACTAGCGGGGGGACCTCCAATGAGCAGTTCTTC
cdr3_aa: CASSSWTSGGTSNEQFF

v_call: TRBV19
d_call: .
j_call: TRBJ2-3
clone_size: .
cdr3_nt: TGTGCCAGTAGTATTATCAGGACAAGCACAGATACGCAGTATTTT
cdr3_aa: CASSIIRTSTDTQYF

v_call: TRBV2
d_call: TRBD1
j_call: TRBJ1-1
clone_size: .
cdr3_nt: TGTGCCAGCAGTGGCTGGGACAGGGGAAACACTGAAGCTTTCTTT
cdr3_aa: CASSGWDRGNTEAFF

v_call: TRBV19
d_call: .
j_call: TRBJ2-6
clone_size: .
cdr3_nt: TGTGCCAGTAGTATATCGGTTGGGGCCAACGTCCTGACTTTC
cdr3_aa: CASSISVGANVLTF

v_call: TRBV18
d_call: .
j_call: TRBJ1-4
clone_size: .
cdr3_nt: TGTGCCAGCTCCCCGCGGGTTAATGAAAAACTGTTTTTT
cdr3_aa: CASSPRVNEKLFF

v_call: TRBV11-3
d_call: .
j_call: TRBJ2-7
clone_size: once
cdr3_nt: TGTGCCAGCAGCCCAGGGGATATGTACGAGCAGTACTTC
cdr3_aa: CASSPGDMYEQYF

v_call: TRBV6-5
d_call: .
j_call: TRBJ2-7
clone_size: .
cdr3_nt: TGTGCCAGCAGCAAAGAGGCTTACGAGCAGTACTTC
cdr3_aa: CASSKEAYEQYF

v_call: TRBV9
d_call: TRBD1
j_call: TRBJ2-1
clone_size: .
cdr3_nt: TGTGCCAGCAGCGTAGGTTCCCGACAGGGGGACAATGAGCAGTTCTTC
cdr3_aa: CASSVGSRQGDNEQFF

v_call: TRBV6-5
d_call: .
j_call: TRBJ1-6
clone_size: .
cdr3_nt: TGTGCCAGCAGTTACTTGGGGGGACACAGGAGTTCACCCCTCCACTTT
cdr3_aa: CASSYLGGHRSSPLHF